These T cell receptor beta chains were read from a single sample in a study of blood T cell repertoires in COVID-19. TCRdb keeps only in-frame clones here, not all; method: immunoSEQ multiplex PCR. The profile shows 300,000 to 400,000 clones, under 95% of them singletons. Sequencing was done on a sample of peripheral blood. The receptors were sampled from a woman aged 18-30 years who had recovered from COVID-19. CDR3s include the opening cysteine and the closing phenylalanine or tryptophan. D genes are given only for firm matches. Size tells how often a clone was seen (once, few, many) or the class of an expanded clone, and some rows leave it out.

TGTGCCAGCAGCTATCGACAGGGGGCTGGTGGCTACACCTTC | CASSYRQGAGGYTF | TRBJ1-2 | TRBV7-2 | . | TRBD1
TGTGCCAGCAGTAAAGGGGTTTCACCCCTCCACTTT | CASSKGVSPLHF | TRBJ1-6 | TRBV27 | . | .
TGTGCCAGCAGTGTGCGGGAGGGCACCGGGGAGCTGTTTTTT | CASSVREGTGELFF | TRBJ2-2 | TRBV6-6 | . | TRBD2
TGTGCCTCTGGCGGGAGGATCACAGATACGCAGTATTTT | CASGGRITDTQYF | TRBJ2-3 | TRBV19 | once | TRBD2
TGTGCCACCAGTGTCGCGGGGGAGAACACCGGGGAGCTGTTTTTT | CATSVAGENTGELFF | TRBJ2-2 | TRBV24-1 | . | TRBD2
TGCGCCAGCAGCCAAGATCTCGTCTATGGCTACACCTTC | CASSQDLVYGYTF | TRBJ1-2 | TRBV4-3 | . | .
TGCAGCGTTGTGGTTTTCGCGGGGATTGAAGGTTACAATGAGCAGTTCTTC | CSVVVFAGIEGYNEQFF | TRBJ2-1 | TRBV29-1 | . | .
TGTGCCACCAGTGCCGGGGGAGTGCCTGAGACCCAGTACTTC | CATSAGGVPETQYF | TRBJ2-5 | TRBV24-1 | . | .
TGTGCCAGCAGTTACTCGGACAGGGGCGGTCAGCCCCAGCATTTT | CASSYSDRGGQPQHF | TRBJ1-5 | TRBV6-6 | . | TRBD1
TGCAGCCATTTAGCGGGAGGTGAGCAGTTCTTC | CSHLAGGEQFF | TRBJ2-1 | TRBV20-1 | . | TRBD2
TGTGCCAGCAGGCCCAACGACAGTCCGTACTATGGCTACACCTTC | CASRPNDSPYYGYTF | TRBJ1-2 | TRBV28 | . | .
TGTGCCAGCAGCCCCGGGCGGGGAACGCAGTATTTT | CASSPGRGTQYF | TRBJ2-3 | TRBV5-6 | once | .
TGTGCCAGCAGCTTCGACGGGACTAGCGGGGAACAGTTCTTC | CASSFDGTSGEQFF | TRBJ2-1 | TRBV11-3 | . | TRBD2
TGTGCCAGCAGCCGGAGGGAGGGAGGAGAGACCCAGTACTTC | CASSRREGGETQYF | TRBJ2-5 | TRBV11-2 | . | TRBD2
TGTGCCACCAGTGGCTCGCGGAGGTATGAGCAGTTCTTC | CATSGSRRYEQFF | TRBJ2-1 | TRBV24-1 | . | .
TGTGCCTGGAGTTCTAGCGGAAGCTCCTACAATGAGCAGTTCTTC | CAWSSSGSSYNEQFF | TRBJ2-1 | TRBV30 | . | TRBD2
TGCGCCAGCAGCCAAGACGCCGGACGGGGTGTGTATGGCTACACCTTC | CASSQDAGRGVYGYTF | TRBJ1-2 | TRBV4-3 | . | .
TGCAGCGTTGAAGGTTCTCCCACCCGGGTAGAGACCCAGTACTTC | CSVEGSPTRVETQYF | TRBJ2-5 | TRBV29-1 | once | .
TGTGCCTGGAGTGCTCAACAGGGGTTCAATCAGCCCCAGCATTTT | CAWSAQQGFNQPQHF | TRBJ1-5 | TRBV30 | . | TRBD1
TGCAGCGTTGACCAGGGTGAGGAAAAACTGTTTTTT | CSVDQGEEKLFF | TRBJ1-4 | TRBV29-1 | . | .